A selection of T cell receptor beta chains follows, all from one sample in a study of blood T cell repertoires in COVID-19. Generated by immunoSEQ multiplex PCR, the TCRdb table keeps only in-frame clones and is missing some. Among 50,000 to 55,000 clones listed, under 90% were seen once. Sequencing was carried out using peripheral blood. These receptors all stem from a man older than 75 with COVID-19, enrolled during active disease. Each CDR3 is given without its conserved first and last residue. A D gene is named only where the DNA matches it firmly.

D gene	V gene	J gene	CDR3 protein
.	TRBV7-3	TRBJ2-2	ASSSSNTGELF
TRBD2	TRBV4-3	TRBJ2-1	ASSQGLAGGYNEQF
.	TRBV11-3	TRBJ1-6	ASSAFPGSPLH
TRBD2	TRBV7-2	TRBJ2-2	ASRKVAGGPGELF
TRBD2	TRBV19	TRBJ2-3	ASRLAGGTTSTDTQY
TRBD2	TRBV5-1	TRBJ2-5	ASSGLGGQETQY
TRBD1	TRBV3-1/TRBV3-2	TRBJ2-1	ASSQAGTEVNEQF
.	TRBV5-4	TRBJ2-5	ASSFRGETQY
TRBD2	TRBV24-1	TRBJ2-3	ATSDLRRLAGGDTDTQY
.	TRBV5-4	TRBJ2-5	ASSPGVETQY